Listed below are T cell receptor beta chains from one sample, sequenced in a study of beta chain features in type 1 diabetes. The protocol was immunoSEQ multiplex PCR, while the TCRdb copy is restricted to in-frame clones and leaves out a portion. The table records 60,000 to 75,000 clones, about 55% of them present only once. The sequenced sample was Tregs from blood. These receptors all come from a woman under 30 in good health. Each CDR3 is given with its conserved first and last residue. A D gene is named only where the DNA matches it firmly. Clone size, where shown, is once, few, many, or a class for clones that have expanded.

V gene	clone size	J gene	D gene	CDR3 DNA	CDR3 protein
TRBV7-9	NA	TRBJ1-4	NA	TGTGCCAGCAGCTTTAACAGGGCCGCAACTAATGAAAAACTGTTTTTT	CASSFNRAATNEKLFF
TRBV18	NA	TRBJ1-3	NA	TGTGCCAGCTCACCACGGGTTAACAGCCGCTCTGGAAACACCATATATTTT	CASSPRVNSRSGNTIYF
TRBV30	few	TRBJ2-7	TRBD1	TGTGCCTGGAGTGCACGACCCCAGGGGGCAATCGTCTACGAGCAGTACTTC	CAWSARPQGAIVYEQYF
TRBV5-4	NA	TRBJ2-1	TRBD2	TGTGCCAGCAGCTTGGCCTCTACAACTAGCGGTAAAAATGAGCAGTTCTTC	CASSLASTTSGKNEQFF
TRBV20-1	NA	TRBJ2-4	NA	TGCAGTGCTTCGGAGGGCATTCAGTACTTC	CSASEGIQYF
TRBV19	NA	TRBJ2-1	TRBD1	TGTGCCAGTAGTAAGAGACAGGGGTGGACCACCGCGTTGAATGAGCAGTTCTTC	CASSKRQGWTTALNEQFF
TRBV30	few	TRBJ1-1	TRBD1	TGTGCCTGGAGTCGTCCGGGACAGGGGGGGAAAGCTTTCTTT	CAWSRPGQGGKAFF
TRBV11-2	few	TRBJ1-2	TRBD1	TGTGCCAGCGCCCCGGGAGACAGGGGGCGCGGAGGCTACACCTTC	CASAPGDRGRGGYTF
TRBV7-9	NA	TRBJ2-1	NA	TGTGCCAGCAGCCTATGGAATGAGCAGTTCTTC	CASSLWNEQFF
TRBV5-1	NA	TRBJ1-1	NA	TGCGCCAGCAGCTTGGGAGGTGAAGCTTTCTTT	CASSLGGEAFF
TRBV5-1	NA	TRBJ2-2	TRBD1	TGCGCCAGCACTCGGCGACAGGGGAGCCCCGGGGAGCTGTTTTTT	CASTRRQGSPGELFF
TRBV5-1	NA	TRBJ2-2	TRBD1	TGCGCCAGCAGCCGTCTGACAGGGGGGACCGGGGAGCTGTTTTTT	CASSRLTGGTGELFF
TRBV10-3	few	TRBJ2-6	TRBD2	TGTGCCATCAGTGAGGTTAGGACTAGCGGGAGATCTGGGGCCAACGTCCTGACTTTC	CAISEVRTSGRSGANVLTF
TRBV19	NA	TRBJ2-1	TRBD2	TGTGCCAGTAGTAGGGCTAGCGGGGTCCTTTGGGATGAGCAGTTCTTC	CASSRASGVLWDEQFF
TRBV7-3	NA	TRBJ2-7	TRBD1	TGTGCCAGCAGCTTAATAGGACAGGGAGGCTACGAGCAGTACTTC	CASSLIGQGGYEQYF
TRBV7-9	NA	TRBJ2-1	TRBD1	TGTGCCAGCAGACCTATCGACAGGGGGACTGAGCAGTTCTTC	CASRPIDRGTEQFF
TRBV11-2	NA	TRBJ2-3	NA	TGTGCCAGCAGCTTAGGGGCTACGCAGTATTTT	CASSLGATQYF
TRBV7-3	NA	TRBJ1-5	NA	TGTGCCAGCAGCCCTCAGGAGGGTCAGCCCCAGCATTTT	CASSPQEGQPQHF
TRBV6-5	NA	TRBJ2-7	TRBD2	TGTGCCAGCAGTCGAGCGGGAGGGCCGGGAAAAGAGCAGTACTTC	CASSRAGGPGKEQYF
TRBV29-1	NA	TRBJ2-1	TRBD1	TGCAGCGTCGAGACAGGGTTGGGGGTGAATGAGCAGTTCTTC	CSVETGLGVNEQFF
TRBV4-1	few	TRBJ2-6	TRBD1	TGCGCCAGCAGCCATCCCAAAGGACAGGGGACCACTGGGGCCAACGTCCTGACTTTC	CASSHPKGQGTTGANVLTF
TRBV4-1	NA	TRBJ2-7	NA	TGCGCCAGCAGCCAAGCGCGGGCGCCTAGCGAGCAGTACTTC	CASSQARAPSEQYF
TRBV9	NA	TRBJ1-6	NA	TGTGCCAGCAGCGTAGGGGCGTATAATTCACCCCTCCACTTT	CASSVGAYNSPLHF
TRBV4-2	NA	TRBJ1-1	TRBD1	TGTGCCAGCAGCCCGGGCGCCGGGACAGGGGGGGTGAACACTGAAGCTTTCTTT	CASSPGAGTGGVNTEAFF
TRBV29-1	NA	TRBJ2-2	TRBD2	TGCAGCGTTGGCGGGACTAGCGGGACCACGAACACCGGGGAGCTGTTTTTT	CSVGGTSGTTNTGELFF
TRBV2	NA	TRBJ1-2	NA	TGTGCCAGTAAGGATACGACAGCTAACTATGGCTACACCTTC	CASKDTTANYGYTF
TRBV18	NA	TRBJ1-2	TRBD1	TGTGCCAGCTCACCACAGGGGGCGCAGGGCTACACCTTC	CASSPQGAQGYTF
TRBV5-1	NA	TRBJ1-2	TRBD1	TGCGCCAGCAGCTTGAAGGCAGGGGGGTATGGCTACACCTTC	CASSLKAGGYGYTF
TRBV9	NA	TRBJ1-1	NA	TGTGCCAGCAGCGTAGTGGCGGACATGAACACTGAAGCTTTCTTT	CASSVVADMNTEAFF
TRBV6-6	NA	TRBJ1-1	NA	TGTGCCAGCAGTTACGGAGACTCCCAGTTGAACACTGAAGCTTTCTTT	CASSYGDSQLNTEAFF
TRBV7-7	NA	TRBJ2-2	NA	TGTGCTAGCAGCCGCGAGGGGGCCGGGGAGCTGTTTTTT	CASSREGAGELFF
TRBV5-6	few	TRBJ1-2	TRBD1	TGTGCCAGCAGCTCGTTCCAGGGACAGGCTCTCTATGGCTACACCTTC	CASSSFQGQALYGYTF
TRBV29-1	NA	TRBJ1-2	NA	TGCAGCGTTGAAAAAGGCGGCTATGGCTACACCTTC	CSVEKGGYGYTF
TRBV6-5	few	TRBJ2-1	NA	TGTGCCAGCATCAGGGACAATGAGCAGTTCTTC	CASIRDNEQFF
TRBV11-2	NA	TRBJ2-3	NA	TGTGCCAGCAGCTTTCGGGGGAATACGCAGTATTTT	CASSFRGNTQYF